The 23 T cell receptor beta chains reported below all come from one sample, sequenced in a study of T cells in Graves' hyperthyroidism and ophthalmopathy. The CDR3 regions of TCR beta were amplified from RNA transcripts. HTBI primers were employed in a first-round RT-PCR of the TCR CDR3. A single record per CDR3 protein comes from TCRdb applying MiXCR to the multiplex PCR reads. The profile shows roughly 420,000 distinct CDR3 sequences, 15% to 18% of them singletons. The sequenced sample consisted of blood. The receptors come from a woman younger than 30 with Graves' hyperthyroidism.

This clonotype occurred many times. V usage is TRBV6-2 or TRBV6-3 and J usage is TRBJ2-6; TRBD1 matches 10 bases. This CDR3 contains 16 residues. With 4 bases clipped from V and 3 bases from J, the junction kept 3 bases outside the gene matches. Germline V gene sequence: CDR1 MNHEY, CDR2 SVGEGT. CDR3 protein: CASSSGTGDGANVLTF. The CDR3 DNA reads as TGTGCCAGCAGTTCGGGGACAGGGGATGGGGCCAACGTCCTGACTTTC.

This clonotype was seen ten or more times. The chain recombines TRBV28 with TRBJ2-5; 11 bases map to TRBD1. There are 15 residues in the CDR3. Germline V gene data show CDR1 as MDHEN and CDR2 as SYDVKM. The ends lost 5 bases at V and 2 bases at J; junction bases unmatched: 4. This chain's CDR3 is CASSPDRGRQETQYF. CDR3 bases: TGTGCCAGCAGTCCGGACAGGGGGCGACAAGAGACCCAGTACTTC. Drawing the rest from reference TRBV28 and TRBJ2-5, the complete variable domain is DVKVTQSSRYLVKRTGEKVFLECVQDMDHENMFWYRQDPGLGLRLIYFSYDVKMKEKGDIPEGYSVSREKKERFSLILESASTNQTSMYLCASSPDRGRQETQYFGPGTRLLVL.

The genes are TRBV2 and TRBJ1-2; the D gene is possibly TRBD1 (5 bases). The CDR3 has 14 residues. Germline V gives CDR1 SNHLY, CDR2 FYNNEI. Trimming pared 4 bases from V and 4 bases from J, leaving 13 bases between. CDR3 nucleotides: TGTGCCAGCAGTGTTCTAGTCGACAGCTATGGCTACACCTTC. It yields the protein CASSVLVDSYGYTF.

This clonotype was counted ten times or more. The CDR3 sequence is CASSRGGLTEETQYF. CDR3 nucleotides: TGTGCCAGCAGCAGAGGCGGACTGACTGAAGAGACCCAGTACTTC. The chain recombines TRBV28 with TRBJ2-5, with D possibly TRBD2 on 5 matching bases. The CDR3 is made up of 15 amino acids. V was trimmed by 6 bases and J by 3 bases, leaving 17 bases between them. Germline-derived CDR1 and CDR2 are MDHEN and SYDVKM.

This clonotype was seen at least ten times. This chain uses TRBV11-3 with TRBJ2-7, with unresolved D. V dropped 5 bases and J dropped 6 bases, with 8 bases sitting between them. CDR1 SGHNT and CDR2 YENEEA come from the germline V gene. The CDR3 spans 11 residues. CDR3 protein: CASSQGFEQYF. In DNA form, the CDR3 reads TGTGCCAGCAGCCAAGGATTCGAGCAGTACTTC. The full variable domain, rest sourced from reference TRBV11-3 and TRBJ2-7, is EAGVVQSPRYKIIEKKQPVAFWCNPISGHNTLYWYLQNLGQGPELLIRYENEEAVDDSQLPKDRFSAERLKGVDSTLKIQPAELGDSAVYLCASSQGFEQYFGPGTRLTVT.

This clonotype was found many times. The chain combines TRBV7-2 with TRBJ1-4; no clear D gene. The germline V and J ends were trimmed by 3 bases and 6 bases, with 8 bases remaining between them. The CDR3 is 13 amino acids. CDR1 is SGHTA and CDR2 is FQGNSA in the germline V gene. CDR3 nucleotides: TGTGCCAGCAGCTTCTATGTAGATGAAAAACTGTTTTTT. Translation: CASSFYVDEKLFF.

This clonotype came up many times. This chain uses TRBV18 with TRBJ2-7; no definite D call. The CDR3 length is 16 residues. V was pared by 3 bases and J by 2 bases, with 17 bases between. Per the germline V gene, CDR1 is KGHSH and CDR2 is LQKENI. The chain's CDR3 is CASSPSGRQKTYEQYF. Written as DNA, the CDR3 is TGTGCCAGCTCACCGTCTGGTCGACAAAAAACCTACGAGCAGTACTTC.

In regard to this clonotype: It is likely a read error, because the conserved phenylalanine at the end of the CDR3 is missing. V usage is TRBV19 and J usage is TRBJ2-1; 11 positions match TRBD2. V was clipped by 5 bases and J by 3 bases; unmatched bases: 6. Germline V gene sequence: CDR1 LNHDA, CDR2 SQIVND (reference sequence). The CDR3 covers 16 residues. This chain's CDR3 is CASSSYTSGGYNEQFV. CDR3 in DNA: TGTGCCAGTAGTTCCTACACTAGCGGGGGCTACAATGAGCAGTTCGTC.

Note on this clonotype: A junction boundary mismatches the germline segment, possibly from a read error. This chain links TRBV28 with TRBJ1-1, with D hard to call. Germline V gives CDR1 MDHEN, CDR2 SYDVKM. CDR3 size: 14 residues. CDR3 coding DNA: TGTGCCAGCAGGACGCGCGGGCAGAACACTGAAGCTCTCTTT. Translation: CASRTRGQNTEALF.

This clonotype was detected many times. CDR3 sequence reads: CASSSTGQGREQYF. In DNA, the CDR3 is TGTGCCAGCAGTTCGACGGGACAGGGTCGGGAGCAGTACTTC. The rearrangement uses TRBV6-5 and TRBJ2-7, with 9 bases aligning to TRBD1. Germline V CDR1 and CDR2: MNHEY, SVGAGI. V shed 4 bases and J 7 bases; nucleotides not matched to a gene: 8. The CDR3 length is 14 residues.

This clonotype was observed at least ten times. V gene TRBV15 combines with J gene TRBJ2-7, with TRBD1 matching 9 bases. The CDR3 extends over 17 amino acids. Germline CDR1 and CDR2: LNHNV and YYDKDF (reference sequence). Trimming took 1 base from V and 2 from J; bases not matched to a gene: 9. DNA of the CDR3: TGTGCCACCAGCAGAGGACCATCGGGACAGGGCGCCTACGAGCAGTACTTC. This gives the protein CATSRGPSGQGAYEQYF.

This clonotype was observed at least ten times. The DNA for the CDR3 is TGTGCCAGCAGCCAAGGTGCGCGGGAGGGCCGGTCAGATACGCAGTATTTT. Translation: CASSQGAREGRSDTQYF. The chain carries TRBV4-2 and TRBJ2-3, with 9 positions matching TRBD2. The CDR3 has 17 residues. CDR1 is LGHNA, CDR2 YNFKEQ, per germline. After removal of 1 base from V and 4 bases from J, the junction contained 9 bases not matched to a gene.

This chain links TRBV5-1 with TRBJ1-3; D gene unclear. CDR1 is SGHRS, CDR2 YFSETQ, per germline. CDR3 length: 17 residues. V dropped 3 bases and J dropped 0 bases, with 16 bases sitting between them. This chain's CDR3 is CASSSEGNYFSGNTIYF. CDR3 bases: TGCGCCAGCAGCTCCGAGGGCAATTACTTCTCTGGAAACACCATATATTTT.

In this sample, this clonotype turned up many times. V usage is TRBV12-3 or TRBV12-4 and J usage is TRBJ2-7; TRBD2 aligns across 9 bases. V was clipped by 5 bases and J by 2 bases; unmatched bases: 7. This CDR3 is 15 amino acids long. CDR3 nucleotides: TGTGCCAGCAGTATAATAGCGGGGGCCACCTACGAGCAGTACTTC. Translated, it gives CASSIIAGATYEQYF.

This clonotype was seen more than once but under ten times. This rearrangement joins TRBV20-1 to TRBJ2-7; TRBD1 might be the D (7 bases). The germline V gene encodes CDR1 DFQATT and CDR2 SNEGSKA (reference sequence). The CDR3 consists of 15 residues. Trimming pared 5 bases from V and 3 bases from J, leaving 20 bases between. The DNA for the CDR3 is TGCAGTGCTCCAGGACAGGCGGGGACCTTCTACGAGCAGTACTTC. Protein: CSAPGQAGTFYEQYF.

This clonotype was detected ten times or more. The chain links TRBV7-2 to TRBJ2-1; TRBD2 matches 7 bases. From germline, CDR1 is SGHTA and CDR2 FQGNSA. The ends lost 1 base at V and 3 bases at J; junction bases unmatched: 6. The length of the CDR3 is 16 residues. CDR3: CASSLDGSGRYNEQFF. CDR3 nucleotides: TGTGCCAGCAGCTTAGATGGTAGCGGGCGCTACAATGAGCAGTTCTTC.

This clonotype was counted at least ten times. The chain carries TRBV28 and TRBJ2-5, with 8 bases aligning to TRBD1. The CDR3 extends over 15 amino acids. Looked up from germline, CDR1 is MDHEN and CDR2 is SYDVKM. After removal of 4 bases from V and 5 bases from J, the junction contained 9 bases not matched to a gene. Written as DNA, the CDR3 is TGTGCCAGCAGTTCTCGGACAGGGAAGGTTGAGACCCAGTACTTC. Amino acid sequence: CASSSRTGKVETQYF. The whole variable domain, filled in from reference TRBV28 and TRBJ2-5, reads DVKVTQSSRYLVKRTGEKVFLECVQDMDHENMFWYRQDPGLGLRLIYFSYDVKMKEKGDIPEGYSVSREKKERFSLILESASTNQTSMYLCASSSRTGKVETQYFGPGTRLLVL.

This clonotype occurred a few times. The rearrangement joins TRBV12-3 or TRBV12-4 to TRBJ2-6, with D maybe TRBD1 (5 bases). The ends were cut back, 3 bases at V and 0 bases at J, with 6 bases in the middle. CDR3 length equals 15 residues. Here the CDR3 reads CASSFGASGANVLTF. CDR3 nucleotide sequence: TGTGCCAGCAGTTTTGGGGCCTCTGGGGCCAACGTCCTGACTTTC.

This chain joins TRBV5-1 and TRBJ2-7; the match to TRBD2 covers 8 bases. The CDR3 is 16 residues long. V shed 3 bases and J 2 bases; nucleotides not matched to a gene: 10. Germline V CDR1 and CDR2: SGHRS, YFSETQ. The CDR3 sequence: CASSSLSGTRAYEQYF. CDR3 in DNA: TGCGCCAGCAGCTCCCTCTCCGGGACTAGAGCCTACGAGCAGTACTTC.

This clonotype was picked up one time. This rearrangement joins TRBV19 to TRBJ1-1; D is uncertain. This CDR3 is built from 14 residues. Trimming left V 9 bases short and J 1 base short, with 15 bases between. Per germline, CDR1 LNHDA and CDR2 SQIVND (reference sequence). In nucleotides, the CDR3 is TGTGCCAGCACTAGACTCTTGGGGAACACTGAAGCTTTCTTT. This translates into CASTRLLGNTEAFF.

The V gene is TRBV4-1, the J gene TRBJ2-7, with D tentatively TRBD1 (6 bases). This CDR3 has 14 amino acids. Deletions cut 8 bases from V and 7 bases from J, with 21 bases between. Germline CDR1 reads MGHRA; CDR2 reads YSYEKL. The CDR3 region is CASGPQGFGDEQYF. The CDR3 coding sequence is TGCGCCAGCGGCCCACAGGGATTCGGCGATGAGCAGTACTTC.

This clonotype was picked up many times. This chain connects TRBV11-2 to TRBJ1-1; no firm D call. Germline V gives CDR1 SGHAT, CDR2 FQNNGV. CDR3 size: 13 residues. Trimming took off 3 bases at V and 6 bases at J, with 11 bases between the two ends. The CDR3 protein is CASSFPPGAEAFF. DNA of the CDR3: TGTGCCAGCAGCTTTCCTCCTGGGGCTGAAGCTTTCTTT.

The rearrangement links TRBV5-1 to TRBJ1-2, with 8 bases fitting TRBD1. With V trimmed by 2 bases and J by 6 bases, 9 bases remained unmatched. The CDR3 has 15 residues. The V gene's germline CDR1 is SGHRS and CDR2 YFSETQ. Here the CDR3 reads CASSFLTGEDHGYTF. The CDR3 DNA reads TGCGCCAGCAGCTTTCTGACAGGGGAGGATCATGGCTACACCTTC.